This T cell receptor beta chain was recorded in a study (dated by TCRdb to between 2014 and 2017). Study-wide context: Whether tumor-infiltrating Tregs in breast cancer are recruited from blood Tregs or converted in situ from other CD4+ T cell subsets was tested. On the study overall, not on this receptor specifically: The validation in the larger cohort was limited to a single TCR beta V-J rearrangement instead of whole repertoires. The greatest overlap of tumor-infiltrating Treg TCR alpha and beta sequences was with tumor naive CD4+ T cells, followed next by blood naive CD4+ T cells. Tumor memory CD4+ T cell TCR gene usage clustered with blood and lymph node memory CD4+ cells and lymph node naive CD4+ cells.

Naive CD4+ T cells were purified with the Miltenyi Naive CD4+ T Cell Isolation kit, with Tregs depleted using CD25 microbeads. Tregs, naive and memory CD4+ T cells from tumor, blood and ipsilateral draining lymph nodes of 5 or 6 breast cancer patients underwent full-length TCR alpha and beta sequencing. Tumor tissue and lymph nodes obtained by ipsilateral axillary dissection were perfused with PBS, cut into small pieces and digested using collagenase I and hyaluronidase. Sorted cell populations were confirmed by FACS to exceed 90% purity. Full-length TCR variable regions were amplified by 5' RACE PCR with constant-region reverse primers, and semi-nested PCR with Nested Universal Primer A was subsequently performed. The ReliaPrep RNA Cell Miniprep System was used to extract total RNA, which was then reverse transcribed into 5'RACE-ready cDNA with the SMARTer RACE 5'/3' Kit. An Illumina MiSeq was used to sequence the full-length TCR alpha and beta libraries, which had been barcoded with multiplex adaptors. On the authors' methods: Sequencing data were pooled across the five patients for each of nine subset-tissue groups and compared by unsupervised clustering of TCR gene usage. Repertoire similarity was calculated with the Morisita-Horn index, weighting shared sequences by their contribution to each repertoire. TCRdb reanalyzed the raw reads on its own, using fastp at Q25 for trimming and MiXCR for clone calling, and kept in-frame beta chains. Identical CDR3 protein sequences are pooled into one entry, listed with their most common genes and DNA. The V and J calls, along with clone size, are taken from TCRdb and not from the paper's own processing. The sample yields nearly 55,000 distinct CDR3 sequences; almost 25% were counted once. The ten largest account for roughly 3% of the sample.

The sample holds many counts of this clonotype. Its antigen has not been determined. Base qualities are not recorded, but no much larger clone differs from it by a single base. The CDR3 runs 16 residues from the cysteine to the phenylalanine. Only the CDR3 region is kept as DNA, spanning 48 bases read in frame from base 1. The germline V gene provides CDR1 SNHLY and CDR2 FYNNEI. The V end gives up 5 bases and the J end 6 bases, leaving 12 bases in the junction not matched to a gene. The source is a female donor with breast cancer. Recombination linked TRBV2 to TRBJ2-1; the central 8 bases match TRBD2. The sample consisted of tumor-infiltrating naive CD4+ T cells sorted from the breast tumor. The sample's cell subset or site, from its label and the paper: naive CD4+ T cells, CD4+CD45RA+CD25-. The CDR3 sequence is CASSRRTSFLGNEQFF. In nucleotides, the sequence is TGTGCCAGCAGTCGTCGGACTAGCTTCCTCGGCAATGAGCAGTTCTTC.